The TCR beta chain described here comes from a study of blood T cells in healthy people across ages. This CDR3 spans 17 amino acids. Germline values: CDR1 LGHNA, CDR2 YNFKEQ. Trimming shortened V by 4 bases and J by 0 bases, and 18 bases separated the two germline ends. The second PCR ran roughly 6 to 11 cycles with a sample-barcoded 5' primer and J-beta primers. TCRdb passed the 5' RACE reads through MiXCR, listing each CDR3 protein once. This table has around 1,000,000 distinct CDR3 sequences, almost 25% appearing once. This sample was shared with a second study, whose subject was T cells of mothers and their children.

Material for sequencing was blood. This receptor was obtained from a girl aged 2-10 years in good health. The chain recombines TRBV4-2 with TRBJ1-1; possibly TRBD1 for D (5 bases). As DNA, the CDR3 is TGTGCCAGCAGCCGGGGCTTTATTTCGACAGTGAACACTGAAGCTTTCTTT. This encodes CASSRGFISTVNTEAFF.